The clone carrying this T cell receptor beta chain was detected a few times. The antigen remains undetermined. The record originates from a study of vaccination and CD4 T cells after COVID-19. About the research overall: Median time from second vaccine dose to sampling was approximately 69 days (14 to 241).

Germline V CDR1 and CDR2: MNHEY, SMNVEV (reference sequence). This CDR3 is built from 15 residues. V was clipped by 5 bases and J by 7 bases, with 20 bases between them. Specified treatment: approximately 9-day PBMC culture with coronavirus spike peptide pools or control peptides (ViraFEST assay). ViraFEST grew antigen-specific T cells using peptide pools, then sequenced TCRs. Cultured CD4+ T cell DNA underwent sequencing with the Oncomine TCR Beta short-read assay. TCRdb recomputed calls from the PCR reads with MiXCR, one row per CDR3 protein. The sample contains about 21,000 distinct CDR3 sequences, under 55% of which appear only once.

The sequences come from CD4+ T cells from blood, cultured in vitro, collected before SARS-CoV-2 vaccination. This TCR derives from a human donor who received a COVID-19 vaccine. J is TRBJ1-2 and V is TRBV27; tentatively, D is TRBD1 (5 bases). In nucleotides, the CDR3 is TGTGCCAGCAGTATCACGTTCCGGGGCAGCCCTGGCTACACCTTC. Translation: CASSITFRGSPGYTF.